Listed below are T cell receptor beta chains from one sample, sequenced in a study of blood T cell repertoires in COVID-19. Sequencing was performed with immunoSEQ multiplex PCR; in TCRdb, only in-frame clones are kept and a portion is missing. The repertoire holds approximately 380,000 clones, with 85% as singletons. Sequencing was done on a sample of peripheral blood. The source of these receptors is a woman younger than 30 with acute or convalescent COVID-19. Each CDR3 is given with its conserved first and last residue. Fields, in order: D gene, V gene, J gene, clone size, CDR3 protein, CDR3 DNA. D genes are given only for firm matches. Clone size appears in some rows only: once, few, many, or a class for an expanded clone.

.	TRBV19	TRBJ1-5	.	CASRVSGNQPQHF	TGTGCCAGTAGGGTCTCAGGCAATCAGCCCCAGCATTTT
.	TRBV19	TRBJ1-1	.	CASNDRLLSMNTEAFF	TGTGCCAGTAATGACAGGCTCCTATCTATGAACACTGAAGCTTTCTTT
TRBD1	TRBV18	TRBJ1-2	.	CASSPEGTGGLMGYGYTF	TGTGCCAGCTCACCAGAAGGGACAGGGGGACTAATGGGCTATGGCTACACCTTC
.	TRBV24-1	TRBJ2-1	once	CATCERAGGYNEQFF	TGTGCCACCTGTGAGCGGGCAGGGGGATACAATGAGCAGTTCTTC
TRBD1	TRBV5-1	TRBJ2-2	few	CASLPDRSNTGELFF	TGCGCCAGCTTACCGGACAGGAGCAACACCGGGGAGCTGTTTTTT
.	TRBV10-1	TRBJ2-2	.	CASSGTGVNTGELFF	TGCGCCAGCAGTGGAACGGGGGTGAACACCGGGGAGCTGTTTTTT
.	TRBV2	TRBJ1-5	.	CASSDALGGNQPQHF	TGTGCCAGCAGTGATGCACTTGGGGGGAATCAGCCCCAGCATTTT
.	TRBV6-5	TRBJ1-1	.	CASSYSIEVNTEAFF	TGTGCCAGCAGTTACTCGATTGAGGTGAACACTGAAGCTTTCTTT
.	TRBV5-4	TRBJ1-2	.	CASSPGGEGYGYTF	TGTGCCAGCAGCCCGGGGGGGGAGGGCTATGGCTACACCTTC
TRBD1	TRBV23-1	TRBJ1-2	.	CASFHRGRFNYGYTF	TGCGCCAGCTTTCACAGGGGGCGGTTTAACTATGGCTACACCTTC
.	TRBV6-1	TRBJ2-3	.	CASSEASADTQYF	TGTGCCAGCAGTGAAGCAAGCGCAGATACGCAGTATTTT
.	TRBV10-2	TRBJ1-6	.	CASSERDSNSPLHF	TGCGCCAGCAGTGAACGGGATTCGAATTCACCCCTCCACTTT
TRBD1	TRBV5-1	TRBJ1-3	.	CASSLGELDRAVGNTIYF	TGCGCCAGCAGCTTGGGGGAATTGGACAGGGCGGTGGGAAACACCATATATTTT
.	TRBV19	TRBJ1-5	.	CASSMIHSNSNQPQHF	TGTGCCAGTAGTATGATCCACTCAAATAGCAATCAGCCCCAGCATTTT
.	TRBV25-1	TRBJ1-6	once	CASSERGKGDSPLHF	TGTGCCAGCAGTGAACGGGGGAAGGGTGATTCACCCCTCCACTTT
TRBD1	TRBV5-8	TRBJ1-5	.	CASSLDPTGGYSNQPQHF	TGTGCCAGCAGCTTGGACCCGACAGGGGGCTATAGCAATCAGCCCCAGCATTTT
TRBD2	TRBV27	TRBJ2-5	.	CASSLFQGGFETQYF	TGTGCCAGCAGTTTATTCCAGGGAGGGTTTGAGACCCAGTACTTC
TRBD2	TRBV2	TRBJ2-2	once	CASRAGEFAGELFF	TGTGCCAGCAGAGCGGGAGAATTTGCCGGGGAGCTGTTTTTT
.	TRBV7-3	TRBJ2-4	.	CASSLPDLAKNIQYF	TGTGCCAGCAGCTTGCCAGATCTAGCCAAAAACATTCAGTACTTC
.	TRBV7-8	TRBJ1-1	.	CASSLDSQGRRTEAFF	TGTGCCAGCAGCTTAGACAGCCAGGGGCGGAGGACTGAAGCTTTCTTT
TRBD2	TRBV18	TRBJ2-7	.	CASSSSGGPTYEQYF	TGTGCCAGCTCATCTAGCGGGGGCCCTACCTACGAGCAGTACTTC
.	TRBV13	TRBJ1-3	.	CASSLDRGTGNTIYF	TGTGCCAGCAGCTTAGACCGGGGGACGGGAAACACCATATATTTT
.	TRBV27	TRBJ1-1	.	CASSLSVRREAFF	TGTGCCAGCAGTTTATCGGTAAGGAGAGAAGCTTTCTTT
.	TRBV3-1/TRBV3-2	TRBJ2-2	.	CASSQAFGGTGELFF	TGTGCCAGCAGCCAAGCCTTCGGGGGTACCGGGGAGCTGTTTTTT
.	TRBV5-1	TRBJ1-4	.	CASSLVTRPKAAEKLFF	TGCGCCAGCAGCTTGGTGACACGACCCAAGGCAGCTGAAAAACTGTTTTTT
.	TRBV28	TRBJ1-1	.	CASSYRNTEAFF	TGTGCCAGCAGTTACAGGAACACTGAAGCTTTCTTT
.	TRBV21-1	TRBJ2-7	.	CASSTRDYSYEQYF	TGTGCCAGCAGCACCCGGGACTACTCCTACGAGCAGTACTTC
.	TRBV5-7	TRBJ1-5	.	CASSLSGRGDQPQHF	TGTGCCAGCAGCTTGAGTGGTCGAGGAGATCAGCCCCAGCATTTT
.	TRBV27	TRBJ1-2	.	CASSWGGGYGYTF	TGTGCCAGCAGTTGGGGAGGGGGCTATGGCTACACCTTC
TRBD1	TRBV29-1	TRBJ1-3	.	CGSSPRGGNTIYF	TGCGGCTCGTCCCCCAGGGGGGGAAACACCATATATTTT
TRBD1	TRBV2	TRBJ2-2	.	CASRQGRSGELFF	TGTGCCAGCCGACAGGGTCGGAGCGGGGAGCTGTTTTTT
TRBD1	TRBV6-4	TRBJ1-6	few	CASSEGQGYSPLHF	TGTGCCAGCAGTGAGGGACAGGGGTATTCACCCCTCCACTTT
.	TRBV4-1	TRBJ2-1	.	CASSLAGTVDEQFF	TGCGCCAGCAGCCTCGCGGGGACGGTCGATGAGCAGTTCTTC
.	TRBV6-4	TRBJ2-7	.	CASSDRTNAREQYF	TGTGCCAGCAGTGACCGGACTAACGCGCGCGAGCAGTACTTC
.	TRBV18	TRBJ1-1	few	CASSPPKDSPVGAFF	TGTGCCAGCTCACCCCCAAAGGACAGCCCTGTAGGGGCTTTCTTT
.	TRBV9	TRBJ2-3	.	CASSVATGRSGSTDTQYF	TGTGCCAGCAGCGTAGCTACAGGTCGGTCAGGGAGCACAGATACGCAGTATTTT
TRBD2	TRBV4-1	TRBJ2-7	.	CASSQTITSGGNYEQYF	TGCGCCAGCAGCCAAACCATCACTAGCGGGGGGAACTACGAGCAGTACTTC
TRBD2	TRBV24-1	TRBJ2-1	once	CATSDSGGGRYNEQFF	TGTGCCACCAGTGATTCTGGCGGGGGGCGCTACAATGAGCAGTTCTTC
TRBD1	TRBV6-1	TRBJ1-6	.	CASSDGSGGVWSPLHF	TGTGCCAGCAGTGACGGGTCAGGGGGAGTTTGGTCACCCCTCCACTTT
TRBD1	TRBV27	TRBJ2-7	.	CASSQGAGEQYF	TGTGCCAGCAGTCAGGGGGCCGGTGAGCAGTACTTC
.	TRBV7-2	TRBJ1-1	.	CASSLRGMNTEAFF	TGTGCCAGCAGCTTAAGGGGGATGAACACTGAAGCTTTCTTT
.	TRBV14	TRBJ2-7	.	CASSQETYGGTSTYEQYF	TGTGCCAGCAGCCAAGAGACCTATGGCGGAACCAGTACCTACGAGCAGTACTTC
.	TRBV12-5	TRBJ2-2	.	CASGLIGELFF	TGTGCTAGTGGACTCATCGGGGAGCTGTTTTTT
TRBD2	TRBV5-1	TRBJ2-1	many	CASSLVAGEGTNEQFF	TGCGCCAGCAGCTTGGTTGCGGGGGAAGGTACCAATGAGCAGTTCTTC
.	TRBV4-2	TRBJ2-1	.	CASSQAQIRGNEQFF	TGTGCCAGCAGCCAAGCACAAATCCGGGGGAATGAGCAGTTCTTC
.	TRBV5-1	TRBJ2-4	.	CASSLGTTRNIQYF	TGCGCCAGCAGCTTGGGTACGACAAGGAACATTCAGTACTTC
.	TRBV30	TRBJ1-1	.	CAWSVPGYETEAFF	TGTGCCTGGAGTGTCCCCGGGTACGAAACTGAAGCTTTCTTT
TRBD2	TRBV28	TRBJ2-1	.	CASSSLASGRPKQDYSYNEQFF	TGTGCCAGCAGTTCTTTGGCTAGCGGGAGGCCTAAACAAGATTACTCCTACAATGAGCAGTTCTTC
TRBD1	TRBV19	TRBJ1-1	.	CASTGGNTEAFF	TGTGCCAGTACAGGGGGTAACACTGAAGCTTTCTTT
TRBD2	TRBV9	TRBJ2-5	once	CASSAHPTGTSGRETQYF	TGTGCCAGCAGCGCACACCCCACCGGGACTAGCGGGAGAGAGACCCAGTACTTC
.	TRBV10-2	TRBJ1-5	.	CASSESAPAGNQPQHF	TGCGCCAGCAGTGAGTCGGCACCGGCGGGCAATCAGCCCCAGCATTTT